Here is one T cell receptor beta chain with its context. The V end lost 5 bases, the J end lost 7 bases, and 20 bases lay between the germline ends. The germline gives CDR1 PRHDT, CDR2 FYEKMQ (reference sequence). The CDR3 sequence is 15 residues long. This sample is part of a study of blood T cell repertoires in COVID-19. Original handling: Reference gene primer amplification yielded estimated nucleated cell counts. The table came from immunoSEQ multiplex PCR; TCRdb's copy has only in-frame clones and leaves some out. That table is the source of V, J and clone size, and D and trimming were worked out from the DNA. Among approximately 200,000 clones listed, 82% were seen once.

Sequencing input: PBMCs or T cells enriched from blood (not recorded which). V is TRBV13 and J is TRBJ1-2; D unclear. The receptor was isolated from a middle-aged man who had recovered from COVID-19. In nucleotides, the CDR3 is TGTGCCAGCAGCGCCCAGACGGCGGCGGTTCCTGGCTACACCTTC. Its protein is CASSAQTAAVPGYTF.